The 15 T cell receptor beta chains given below trace back to one sample, sequenced in a study of blood T cells in healthy people across ages. The use of a sample-barcoded 5' primer and a J-beta primer mix characterized a second PCR of roughly 6 to 12 cycles. Via MiXCR, TCRdb re-called the 5' RACE reads, giving one row per CDR3 protein. The sample lists about 1,600,000 distinct CDR3 sequences; approximately 40% were seen once. Sample: blood. These receptors all come from a young woman in good health.

This clonotype was detected only a few times. The chain joins TRBV6-5 to TRBJ2-3; possibly TRBD1 for D (6 bases). Trimming stripped 8 bases from V and 8 bases from J, with 20 bases between. From germline, CDR1 is MNHEY and CDR2 SVGAGI. The CDR3 sequence is 14 residues long. DNA for the CDR3: TGTGCCAGCTCCCTTGACTTGTCCAGGGGTACGCAGTATTTT. Its protein is CASSLDLSRGTQYF.

CDR3 protein: CASSLPPDRAGSYEQYF. CDR3 DNA: TGTGCCAGCAGCTTACCCCCAGACAGGGCAGGGTCCTACGAGCAGTACTTC. The chain has TRBV7-9 and TRBJ2-7; TRBD1 aligns across 7 bases. The CDR3 consists of 17 residues. The junction had 11 bases not matched to a gene; V was cut back by 2 bases and J by 1 base. The germline gives CDR1 SEHNR, CDR2 FQNEAQ (reference sequence). Looking up the rest from reference TRBV7-9 and TRBJ2-7 gives the full variable domain: DTGVSQNPRHKITKRGQNVTFRCDPISEHNRLYWYRQTLGQGPEFLTYFQNEAQLEKSRLLSDRFSAERPKGSFSTLEIQRTEQGDSAMYLCASSLPPDRAGSYEQYFGPGTRLTVT.

V is TRBV20-1 and J is TRBJ1-2, with D possibly TRBD1 on 5 matching bases. This CDR3 is 13 amino acids long. V dropped 4 bases and J dropped 8 bases, with 17 bases sitting between them. Germline CDR1 DFQATT, CDR2 SNEGSKA (reference sequence). The CDR3 loop reads CSAITSKGFGYTF. In DNA, the CDR3 is TGCAGTGCTATAACCTCAAAGGGGTTCGGCTACACCTTC.

Many counts were recorded for this clonotype. The chain couples TRBV12-3 or TRBV12-4 to TRBJ2-5; no clear D gene. This CDR3 contains 13 residues. The germline V and J ends were trimmed by 5 bases and 1 base, with 8 bases remaining between them. The CDR3 DNA sequence: TGTGCCAGCAGTCTCGGGTCCCAAGAGACCCAGTACTTC. This gives the protein CASSLGSQETQYF.

The table lists this clonotype with a few counts. This chain joins TRBV4-2 and TRBJ2-7, with D unclear. The CDR3 is 15 residues long. The germline V gene encodes CDR1 LGHNA and CDR2 YNFKEQ. V gave up 1 base and J gave up 10 bases, with 20 bases separating them. The CDR3 reads CASSQGEADGSYQYF. The CDR3 nucleotides read TGTGCCAGCAGCCAAGGAGAGGCGGACGGATCCTACCAGTACTTC.

This clonotype was seen only once. The CDR3 protein is CAISEGDRGPKVFGEQYF. CDR3 in DNA: TGTGCCATCAGTGAGGGGGACAGGGGGCCAAAAGTCTTCGGCGAGCAGTACTTC. V is TRBV10-3 and J is TRBJ2-4; 12 bases fit TRBD1. The better agreement between TRBJ2-7 and the DNA end casts doubt on the J call. Germline assignment: CDR1 ENHRY and CDR2 SYGVKD. This CDR3 contains 18 residues.

CDR3 coding DNA: TGCAGCGTTGAAGGGGGGACAGTGTCCTACAATGAGCAGTTCTTC. This translates into CSVEGGTVSYNEQFF. The chain recombines TRBV29-1 with TRBJ2-1; 7 bases fit TRBD1. CDR1 is SQVTM, CDR2 ANQGSEA, per germline. V dropped 1 base and J dropped 1; count of bases not matched to a gene: 4. The CDR3 has 15 amino acids.

The chain joins TRBV2 to TRBJ2-3; 15 positions match TRBD2. This CDR3 is built from 16 residues. Germline CDR1 is SNHLY and CDR2 is FYNNEI. V shed 5 bases, J shed 5 bases, and the junction held 5 bases outside the gene matches. The CDR3 bases are TGTGCCAGCAGTCCCGGACTAGCGGGAGGGGGAGATACGCAGTATTTT. Translating it yields CASSPGLAGGGDTQYF.

This clonotype was detected only a few times. The gene calls are TRBV28 and TRBJ1-3; D is unclear. The germline V gene encodes CDR1 MDHEN and CDR2 SYDVKM. V gave up 4 bases and J gave up 7 bases, with 5 bases separating them. The CDR3 consists of 11 residues. DNA of the CDR3: TGTGCCAGCAGTTCCTTGAACACCATATATTTT. This gives the protein CASSSLNTIYF.

The gene calls are TRBV11-3 and TRBJ2-1; 10 bases line up with TRBD2. Germline CDR1 is SGHNT and CDR2 is YENEEA. The CDR3 spans 16 residues. The V segment lost 3 bases and the J segment 9 bases; nucleotides outside the gene matches: 11. The CDR3 here is CASSFSSGSFYAEQFF. CDR3 nucleotides: TGTGCCAGCAGCTTTTCTAGCGGGAGTTTCTACGCTGAGCAGTTCTTC.

Only a few counts were recorded for this clonotype. The chain has TRBV25-1 and TRBJ2-2, with unresolved D. Germline V gives CDR1 MGHDK, CDR2 SYGVNS. Trimming stripped 1 base from V and 1 base from J, with 7 bases between. The CDR3 length is 15 residues. CDR3 nucleotide sequence: TGTGCCAGCAGTGAATCCCCCAGGAACACCGGGGAGCTGTTTTTT. It yields the protein CASSESPRNTGELFF.

V usage is TRBV29-1 and J usage is TRBJ2-5; 9 bases are a match to TRBD1. The DNA end is more similar to TRBJ2-4, so the J call may be wrong. This CDR3 contains 15 residues. The germline gives CDR1 SQVTM, CDR2 ANQGSEA. CDR3: CSVYDPGQGENIQYF. In DNA, the CDR3 is TGCAGCGTCTACGACCCGGGACAGGGAGAAAACATTCAGTACTTC.

This clonotype was seen once. The J gene is TRBJ2-3, the V gene TRBV3-1, with D possibly being TRBD2 (6 bases). The ends were cut back, 1 base at V and 2 bases at J, with 13 bases in the middle. The V gene's germline CDR1 is LGHDT and CDR2 YNNKEL (reference sequence). CDR3 length: 16 residues. As DNA, the CDR3 is TGTGCCAGCAGCCAAGGGGTGGGGGGAATCACAGATACGCAGTATTTT. This translates into CASSQGVGGITDTQYF.

There are a few counts of this clonotype. The CDR3 nucleotides are TGTGCCAGCAGCTTTTCAGGGACAGGGGGGTACGAGCAGTACTTC. Translated, it gives CASSFSGTGGYEQYF. The chain is built from TRBV5-6 and TRBJ2-4; 11 bases are a match to TRBD1. The better agreement between TRBJ2-7 and the DNA end casts doubt on the J call. The CDR3 consists of 15 residues. Germline V gene sequence: CDR1 SGHDT, CDR2 YYEEEE.

The CDR3 DNA reads as TGTGCCAGCAGTTTAAAGAGGACAGGGGGGGGAGATACGCAGTATTTT. Encoded protein: CASSLKRTGGGDTQYF. The rearrangement uses TRBV12-3 or TRBV12-4 and TRBJ2-3; 10 bases map to TRBD1. V lost 2 bases and J lost 5; bases outside the gene matches: 7. This CDR3 has 16 residues.